This is a list of T cell receptor beta chains from one sample in a study of T cell responses to AZD1222 COVID-19 vaccine. Assay: immunoSEQ multiplex PCR; the TCRdb copy retains only in-frame clones and omits some. The data contain some 110,000 clones, around 90% of them singletons. The sequenced sample was peripheral blood, obtained 28 days after the second AZD1222 dose. The source is an adult who received the AZD1222 COVID-19 vaccine. Both conserved end residues are part of each CDR3. The D gene is left open where the match is weak. A row's size may be missing; if present it is once, few, many or a size class.

clone_size: NA; v_call: TRBV24-1; d_call: NA; j_call: TRBJ2-5; cdr3_aa: CATSDFLEVLSETQYF; cdr3_nt: TGTGCCACCAGTGACTTCCTAGAGGTTCTTTCAGAGACCCAGTACTTC
clone_size: NA; v_call: TRBV6-5; d_call: NA; j_call: TRBJ1-1; cdr3_aa: CASGWGRNTEAFF; cdr3_nt: TGTGCCAGCGGCTGGGGGCGGAACACTGAAGCTTTCTTT
clone_size: NA; v_call: TRBV6-2/TRBV6-3; d_call: NA; j_call: TRBJ1-1; cdr3_aa: CASSPDPMLGTEAFF; cdr3_nt: TGTGCCAGCAGCCCAGACCCGATGTTGGGCACTGAAGCTTTCTTT
clone_size: NA; v_call: TRBV2; d_call: NA; j_call: TRBJ2-7; cdr3_aa: CASSEEFGAGPYEQYF; cdr3_nt: TGTGCCAGCAGTGAAGAGTTCGGAGCAGGGCCCTACGAGCAGTACTTC
clone_size: medium-sized; v_call: TRBV5-1; d_call: NA; j_call: TRBJ1-2; cdr3_aa: CASSLAGYYGYTF; cdr3_nt: TGCGCCAGCAGCTTGGCCGGATACTATGGCTACACCTTC
clone_size: NA; v_call: TRBV2; d_call: NA; j_call: TRBJ1-1; cdr3_aa: CASSVGVGNTEAFF; cdr3_nt: TGTGCCAGCAGTGTAGGGGTGGGGAACACTGAAGCTTTCTTT
clone_size: NA; v_call: TRBV6-2/TRBV6-3; d_call: NA; j_call: TRBJ2-1; cdr3_aa: CASSYSGPGSYNEQFF; cdr3_nt: TGTGCCAGCAGTTACTCGGGGCCTGGCTCCTACAATGAGCAGTTCTTC
clone_size: NA; v_call: TRBV19; d_call: NA; j_call: TRBJ2-2; cdr3_aa: CASSAHSGTSAGELFF; cdr3_nt: TGTGCCAGTAGTGCCCATAGTGGGACATCGGCCGGGGAGCTGTTTTTT
clone_size: NA; v_call: TRBV5-4; d_call: NA; j_call: TRBJ1-6; cdr3_aa: CASSPTGYSPLHF; cdr3_nt: TGTGCCAGCAGCCCCACAGGATACTCACCCCTCCACTTT
clone_size: NA; v_call: TRBV7-3; d_call: NA; j_call: TRBJ1-1; cdr3_aa: CASSYTSGDTEAFF; cdr3_nt: TGTGCCAGCAGTTACACCTCTGGGGACACTGAAGCTTTCTTT
clone_size: NA; v_call: TRBV7-2; d_call: NA; j_call: TRBJ1-5; cdr3_aa: CASSFKFEGAQHF; cdr3_nt: TGTGCCAGCAGCTTTAAGTTCGAAGGGGCCCAGCATTTT
clone_size: NA; v_call: TRBV19; d_call: NA; j_call: TRBJ2-2; cdr3_aa: CASSVATGELFF; cdr3_nt: TGTGCCAGTAGTGTAGCCACCGGGGAGCTGTTTTTT
clone_size: NA; v_call: TRBV6-2/TRBV6-3; d_call: NA; j_call: TRBJ1-2; cdr3_aa: CASSYRALIYGYTF; cdr3_nt: TGTGCCAGCAGTTACAGAGCCCTCATCTATGGCTACACCTTC
clone_size: NA; v_call: TRBV12-3/TRBV12-4; d_call: NA; j_call: TRBJ1-1; cdr3_aa: CASSHSRTTEAFF; cdr3_nt: TGTGCCAGCAGCCACTCCAGGACCACTGAAGCTTTCTTT
clone_size: NA; v_call: TRBV6-1; d_call: TRBD1; j_call: TRBJ2-2; cdr3_aa: CASSEAGTVTGELFF; cdr3_nt: TGTGCCAGCAGTGAAGCAGGGACAGTCACCGGGGAGCTGTTTTTT
clone_size: NA; v_call: TRBV7-9; d_call: NA; j_call: TRBJ2-5; cdr3_aa: CASSLTGPETQYF; cdr3_nt: TGTGCCAGCAGCTTAACCGGGCCAGAGACCCAGTACTTC
clone_size: NA; v_call: TRBV18; d_call: TRBD1; j_call: TRBJ1-5; cdr3_aa: CASSPGDRGQPQHF; cdr3_nt: TGTGCCAGCTCACCAGGGGACAGGGGCCAGCCCCAGCATTTT
clone_size: NA; v_call: TRBV10-3; d_call: TRBD1; j_call: TRBJ1-2; cdr3_aa: CAISDRGEGYTF; cdr3_nt: TGTGCCATCAGTGACAGGGGGGAAGGCTACACCTTC
clone_size: NA; v_call: TRBV11-2; d_call: NA; j_call: TRBJ1-2; cdr3_aa: CASSLKSPGAYYGYTF; cdr3_nt: TGTGCCAGCAGCTTGAAATCGCCCGGGGCGTACTATGGCTACACCTTC
clone_size: NA; v_call: TRBV6-5; d_call: NA; j_call: TRBJ1-5; cdr3_aa: CASSYGENDQPQHF; cdr3_nt: TGTGCCAGCAGTTACGGGGAGAATGATCAGCCCCAGCATTTT
clone_size: few; v_call: TRBV6-5; d_call: NA; j_call: TRBJ2-5; cdr3_aa: CASSYRRHQETQYF; cdr3_nt: TGTGCCAGCAGTTACCGGCGGCATCAGGAGACCCAGTACTTC
clone_size: NA; v_call: TRBV12-3/TRBV12-4; d_call: NA; j_call: TRBJ1-2; cdr3_aa: CASSLEGNYGYTF; cdr3_nt: TGTGCCAGCAGTTTAGAGGGAAACTATGGCTACACCTTC
clone_size: NA; v_call: TRBV3-1/TRBV3-2; d_call: TRBD2; j_call: TRBJ2-2; cdr3_aa: CASSQGPLASGGNTGELFF; cdr3_nt: TGTGCCAGCAGCCAAGGTCCTCTTGCTAGCGGGGGAAACACCGGGGAGCTGTTTTTT
clone_size: NA; v_call: TRBV30; d_call: NA; j_call: TRBJ1-6; cdr3_aa: CAPRTQDNSPLHF; cdr3_nt: TGTGCCCCCCGGACTCAGGATAATTCACCCCTCCACTTT
clone_size: NA; v_call: TRBV30; d_call: NA; j_call: TRBJ2-7; cdr3_aa: CAWSLLGHEQYF; cdr3_nt: TGTGCCTGGAGTCTTTTGGGTCACGAGCAGTACTTC
clone_size: NA; v_call: TRBV21-1; d_call: NA; j_call: TRBJ2-2; cdr3_aa: CAMMRGAGTANTGELFF; cdr3_nt: TGTGCCATGATGCGAGGGGCTGGAACCGCGAACACCGGGGAGCTGTTTTTT
clone_size: NA; v_call: TRBV7-2; d_call: NA; j_call: TRBJ2-5; cdr3_aa: CASNTDLGQETQYF; cdr3_nt: TGTGCCAGCAATACGGACTTGGGCCAAGAGACCCAGTACTTC
clone_size: once; v_call: TRBV7-3; d_call: NA; j_call: TRBJ2-3; cdr3_aa: CASSPGGGTDTQYF; cdr3_nt: TGTGCCAGCAGCCCAGGGGGAGGGACAGATACGCAGTATTTT
clone_size: NA; v_call: TRBV18; d_call: TRBD2; j_call: TRBJ2-5; cdr3_aa: CASSLMTSEKETQYF; cdr3_nt: TGTGCCAGCTCACTAATGACTAGCGAAAAAGAGACCCAGTACTTC
clone_size: NA; v_call: TRBV11-1; d_call: NA; j_call: TRBJ2-5; cdr3_aa: CASSFILGGETQYF; cdr3_nt: TGTGCCAGCAGCTTTATCCTCGGGGGAGAGACCCAGTACTTC
clone_size: NA; v_call: TRBV6-2/TRBV6-3; d_call: TRBD1; j_call: TRBJ2-7; cdr3_aa: CASSLRGTGAYEQYF; cdr3_nt: TGTGCCAGCAGCCTCCGTGGGACAGGGGCCTACGAGCAGTACTTC
clone_size: NA; v_call: TRBV21-1; d_call: NA; j_call: TRBJ2-7; cdr3_aa: CASSAVGGAPYEQYF; cdr3_nt: TGTGCCAGCAGCGCCGTAGGGGGGGCCCCCTACGAGCAGTACTTC
clone_size: few; v_call: TRBV29-1; d_call: NA; j_call: TRBJ1-1; cdr3_aa: CSVEVSQGSTEAFF; cdr3_nt: TGCAGCGTTGAAGTTTCTCAGGGGAGCACTGAAGCTTTCTTT
clone_size: NA; v_call: TRBV5-1; d_call: NA; j_call: TRBJ1-3; cdr3_aa: CASSPSSQVLSGNTIYF; cdr3_nt: TGCGCCAGCAGCCCCTCGTCACAGGTCCTCTCTGGAAACACCATATATTTT
clone_size: once; v_call: TRBV4-1; d_call: NA; j_call: TRBJ2-1; cdr3_aa: CASSPPDSRSYNEQFF; cdr3_nt: TGCGCCAGCAGCCCACCGGACAGTCGCTCCTACAATGAGCAGTTCTTC
clone_size: NA; v_call: TRBV5-6; d_call: NA; j_call: TRBJ2-7; cdr3_aa: CASSLGRMSWYF; cdr3_nt: TGTGCCAGCAGCTTGGGCCGGATGAGTTGGTACTTC
clone_size: NA; v_call: TRBV5-5; d_call: NA; j_call: TRBJ1-6; cdr3_aa: CASIPDRPLSSYNSPLHF; cdr3_nt: TGTGCCAGCATCCCTGACAGGCCATTGAGCTCCTATAATTCACCCCTCCACTTT
clone_size: NA; v_call: TRBV19; d_call: NA; j_call: TRBJ1-1; cdr3_aa: CASTPMGNTEAFF; cdr3_nt: TGTGCCAGTACCCCGATGGGTAACACTGAAGCTTTCTTT
clone_size: NA; v_call: TRBV11-2; d_call: NA; j_call: TRBJ2-7; cdr3_aa: CASSYGTTYEQYF; cdr3_nt: TGTGCCAGCAGCTATGGGACCACCTACGAGCAGTACTTC
clone_size: NA; v_call: TRBV5-1; d_call: TRBD2; j_call: TRBJ2-2; cdr3_aa: CASSWGPGGGTGELFF; cdr3_nt: TGCGCCAGCAGCTGGGGTCCGGGGGGAGGCACCGGGGAGCTGTTTTTT
clone_size: once; v_call: TRBV4-1; d_call: NA; j_call: TRBJ2-1; cdr3_aa: CASRGADNNEQFF; cdr3_nt: TGCGCCAGCAGGGGGGCAGACAACAATGAGCAGTTCTTC
clone_size: once; v_call: TRBV6-5; d_call: NA; j_call: TRBJ1-3; cdr3_aa: CASYLGGSSGNTIYF; cdr3_nt: TGTGCCAGCTATTTAGGCGGTAGCTCTGGAAACACCATATATTTT
clone_size: NA; v_call: TRBV5-1; d_call: TRBD1; j_call: TRBJ2-7; cdr3_aa: CASSSRDRGLEQYF; cdr3_nt: TGCGCCAGCAGCTCCCGGGACAGGGGGCTCGAGCAGTACTTC
clone_size: NA; v_call: TRBV5-1; d_call: NA; j_call: TRBJ1-4; cdr3_aa: CASSFSGVQKLFF; cdr3_nt: TGCGCCAGCAGCTTTTCAGGCGTTCAAAAACTGTTTTTT
clone_size: NA; v_call: TRBV19; d_call: NA; j_call: TRBJ2-2; cdr3_aa: CASRTLDRNTGELFF; cdr3_nt: TGTGCCAGTAGGACCCTGGACAGGAACACCGGGGAGCTGTTTTTT
clone_size: NA; v_call: TRBV5-1; d_call: NA; j_call: TRBJ2-1; cdr3_aa: CASSLGPGYDNEQFF; cdr3_nt: TGCGCCAGCAGCTTGGGGCCGGGTTACGACAATGAGCAGTTCTTC
clone_size: few; v_call: TRBV24-1; d_call: NA; j_call: TRBJ2-2; cdr3_aa: CATSDLLTRYPGELFF; cdr3_nt: TGTGCCACCAGTGATTTGCTTACTAGATACCCCGGGGAGCTGTTTTTT
clone_size: few; v_call: TRBV15; d_call: NA; j_call: TRBJ1-2; cdr3_aa: CATSRGLGQSFGYTF; cdr3_nt: TGTGCCACCAGCCGCGGACTCGGACAGTCCTTCGGCTACACCTTC
clone_size: NA; v_call: TRBV21-1; d_call: NA; j_call: TRBJ1-1; cdr3_aa: CASRPGRANTEAFF; cdr3_nt: TGTGCCAGCAGGCCCGGACGGGCGAACACTGAAGCTTTCTTT